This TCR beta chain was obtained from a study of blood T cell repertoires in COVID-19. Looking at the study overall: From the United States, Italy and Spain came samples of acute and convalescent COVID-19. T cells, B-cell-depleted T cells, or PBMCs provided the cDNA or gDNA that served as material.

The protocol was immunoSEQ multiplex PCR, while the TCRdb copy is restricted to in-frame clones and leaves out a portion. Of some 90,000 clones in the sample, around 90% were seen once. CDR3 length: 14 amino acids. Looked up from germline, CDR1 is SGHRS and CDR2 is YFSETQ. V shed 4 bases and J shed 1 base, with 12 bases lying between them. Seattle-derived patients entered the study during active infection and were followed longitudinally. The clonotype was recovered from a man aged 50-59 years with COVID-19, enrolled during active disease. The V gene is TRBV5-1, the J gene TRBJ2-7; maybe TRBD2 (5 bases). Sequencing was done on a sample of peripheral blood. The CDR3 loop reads CASSPEGLSYEQYF. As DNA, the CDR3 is TGCGCCAGCAGCCCCGAGGGCCTATCCTACGAGCAGTACTTC.